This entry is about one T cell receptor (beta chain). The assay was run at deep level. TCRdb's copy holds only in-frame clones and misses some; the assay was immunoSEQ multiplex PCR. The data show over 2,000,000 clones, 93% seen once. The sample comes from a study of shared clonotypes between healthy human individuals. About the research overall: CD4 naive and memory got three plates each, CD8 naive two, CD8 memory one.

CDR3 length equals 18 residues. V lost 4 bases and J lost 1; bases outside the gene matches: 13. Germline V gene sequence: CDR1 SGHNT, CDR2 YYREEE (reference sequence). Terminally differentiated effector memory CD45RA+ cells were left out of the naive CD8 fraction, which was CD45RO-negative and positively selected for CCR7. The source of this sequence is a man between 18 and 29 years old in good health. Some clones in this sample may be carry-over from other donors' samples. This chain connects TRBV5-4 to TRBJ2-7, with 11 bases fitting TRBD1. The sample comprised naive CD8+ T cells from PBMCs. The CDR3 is CASSPGQGEPLPSYEQYF. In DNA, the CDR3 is TGTGCCAGCAGCCCGGGACAGGGGGAACCGCTCCCTTCCTACGAGCAGTACTTC.